This TCR beta chain was obtained from a study of memory CD4+ T cells and cytomegalovirus serostatus. Study summary: Donors were healthy Belgian adults, 10 or so CMV seropositive and 20 to 30 seronegative. Study-wide points: A US-trained random forest predicted CMV serostatus with median AUC around 0.9. The CMV-associated TCR signature appears largely within the CD4+ memory repertoire. Each of 65 to 75 CMV-associated TCRbeta sequences occurred in one to five individuals.

To note about this clone: Its antigen is still unknown.

The CDR3 is 16 residues long. Germline loops: CDR1 LNHNV, CDR2 YYDKDF (reference sequence). V gave up 0 bases and J gave up 8 bases, with 14 bases separating them. Sequencing used immunoSEQ multiplex PCR; TCRdb keeps in-frame clones, though not all of them. The sample yields 52,000 or so clones, 70% to 85% seen once. The sort gate was single viable CD3+CD4+CD8-CD45RO+ cells for memory CD4+ T cells. The specimen sequenced was memory CD4+ T cells from blood. This clonotype was obtained from an adult in good health and CMV-seronegative. The rearrangement links TRBV15 to TRBJ1-6; D is undetermined. The CDR3 bases are TGTGCCACCAGCAGAGATCTAGCGGCAGATTATTCACCCCTCCACTTT. Protein sequence: CATSRDLAADYSPLHF. Full variable domain (rest looked up from reference TRBV15 and TRBJ1-6): DAMVIQNPRYQVTQFGKPVTLSCSQTLNHNVMYWYQQKSSQAPKLLFHYYDKDFNNEADTPDNFQSRRPNTSFCFLDIRSPGLGDTAMYLCATSRDLAADYSPLHFGNGTRLTVT.